These T cell receptor beta chains were read from a single sample in a study of T cell repertoires in cytomegalovirus infection. Antigen specificity for these receptors is unknown. TCRdb re-called the reads with MiXCR, one entry per CDR3 protein. The table has about 830,000 distinct CDR3 sequences, around a third seen once; the top ten hold around an eighth. This specimen consisted of cultured CD8+ T cells from PBMCs, obtained from culture after CMV antigen stimulation. These receptors were taken from a human donor in good health (CMV status not recorded). Some clones in this sample may be carry-over from other donors' samples. Both conserved end residues are part of each CDR3. Fields, in order: clone size, J gene, V gene, D gene, CDR3 length, CDR3 DNA, CDR3 protein. D genes are given only for firm matches. A clone size is listed for some rows: how often the clone was seen (once, few, many), or a class if it is expanded.

abundance: few
j_gene: TRBJ2-1
v_gene: TRBV7-7
d_gene: NA
len: 14
CDR3nt: TGTGCTAGCAGCTTAGAAGGGGGAGTTGGTGAGCAGTTCTTC
CDR3aa: CASSLEGGVGEQFF

abundance: NA
j_gene: TRBJ1-6
v_gene: TRBV7-2
d_gene: TRBD1
len: 15
CDR3nt: TGTGCCAGCAGCTTCACCACAGGGGGTGGGTCACCCCTCCACTTT
CDR3aa: CASSFTTGGGSPLHF

abundance: NA
j_gene: TRBJ2-1
v_gene: TRBV13
d_gene: NA
len: 15
CDR3nt: TGTGCCAGCAGCAAGGGGGGGTGGGGTTACAATGAGCAGTTCTTC
CDR3aa: CASSKGGWGYNEQFF

abundance: many
j_gene: TRBJ2-3
v_gene: TRBV7-2
d_gene: NA
len: 14
CDR3nt: TGTGCCAGCAGCTTAGAGAGCCCTCCAGATACGCAGTATTTT
CDR3aa: CASSLESPPDTQYF

abundance: few
j_gene: TRBJ2-1
v_gene: TRBV14
d_gene: TRBD1
len: 15
CDR3nt: TGTGCCAGCAGCCGTACCGGGGACAGGTACAATGAGCAGTTCTTC
CDR3aa: CASSRTGDRYNEQFF

abundance: many
j_gene: TRBJ2-7
v_gene: TRBV7-8
d_gene: TRBD2
len: 15
CDR3nt: TGTGCCAGCAGCACCCCCGGGACTAGCGGGGACGAGCAGTACTTC
CDR3aa: CASSTPGTSGDEQYF

abundance: few
j_gene: TRBJ2-2
v_gene: TRBV5-4
d_gene: NA
len: 16
CDR3nt: TGTGCCAGCAGCTTGGAAGGGGACCAGAGCACCGGGGAGCTGTTTTTT
CDR3aa: CASSLEGDQSTGELFF

abundance: NA
j_gene: TRBJ2-1
v_gene: TRBV10-3
d_gene: NA
len: 13
CDR3nt: TGTGCCTTCACTCACAGGGAGAACAATGAGCAGTTCTTC
CDR3aa: CAFTHRENNEQFF

abundance: once
j_gene: TRBJ1-4
v_gene: TRBV29-1
d_gene: NA
len: 14
CDR3nt: TGCGCCTGGACCACCTTAAATGAATCCGAAAAACTGTTTTTT
CDR3aa: CAWTTLNESEKLFF

abundance: many
j_gene: TRBJ1-1
v_gene: TRBV7-6
d_gene: NA
len: 14
CDR3nt: TGTGCCAGCAGTCCGGAGACAGGCTACCCTGAAGCTTTCTTT
CDR3aa: CASSPETGYPEAFF

abundance: NA
j_gene: TRBJ1-5
v_gene: TRBV19
d_gene: NA
len: 16
CDR3nt: TGTGCCAGTAGTATCGGTGGATGGGGAGGCAATCAGCCCCAGCATTTT
CDR3aa: CASSIGGWGGNQPQHF

abundance: NA
j_gene: TRBJ2-3
v_gene: TRBV9
d_gene: NA
len: 18
CDR3nt: TGTGCCAGCAGCCAACGACCGGGCCCCACGGAAGGCACAGATACGCAGTATTTT
CDR3aa: CASSQRPGPTEGTDTQYF

abundance: NA
j_gene: TRBJ2-5
v_gene: TRBV7-6
d_gene: TRBD2
len: 16
CDR3nt: TGTGCCAGCAGCTTAGCTGTAGCGGGGAACCAAGAGACCCAGTACTTC
CDR3aa: CASSLAVAGNQETQYF

abundance: few
j_gene: TRBJ1-1
v_gene: TRBV18
d_gene: TRBD1
len: 14
CDR3nt: TGTGCCAGCTCACCTACAGGGGGCTACACTGAAGCTTTCTTT
CDR3aa: CASSPTGGYTEAFF

abundance: many
j_gene: TRBJ2-2
v_gene: TRBV7-3
d_gene: TRBD1
len: 16
CDR3nt: TGTGCCAGCAGCGTTTCGGACAGGACGAACACCGGGGAGCTGTTTTTT
CDR3aa: CASSVSDRTNTGELFF

abundance: NA
j_gene: TRBJ2-1
v_gene: TRBV10-3
d_gene: NA
len: 15
CDR3nt: TGTGCCATCAGTGAGACAGAAGGCCCCTACAATGAGCAGTTCTTC
CDR3aa: CAISETEGPYNEQFF

abundance: NA
j_gene: TRBJ1-1
v_gene: TRBV12-3/TRBV12-4
d_gene: NA
len: 10
CDR3nt: TGTGCCAGCAGTTCCTCTGAAGCTTTCTTT
CDR3aa: CASSSSEAFF

abundance: few
j_gene: TRBJ2-5
v_gene: TRBV13
d_gene: NA
len: 14
CDR3nt: TGTGCCAGCAGCTTAAAGGACAACCAAGAGACCCAGTACTTC
CDR3aa: CASSLKDNQETQYF

abundance: NA
j_gene: TRBJ1-2
v_gene: TRBV7-9
d_gene: TRBD1
len: 15
CDR3nt: TGTGCCAGCAGCGAGGGACAGACCTCTAACTATGGCTACACCTTC
CDR3aa: CASSEGQTSNYGYTF

abundance: few
j_gene: TRBJ2-5
v_gene: TRBV28
d_gene: TRBD2
len: 15
CDR3nt: TGTGCCAGCAGGGAAGGACTAGCGGGGGGGGAGACCCAGTACTTC
CDR3aa: CASREGLAGGETQYF

abundance: few
j_gene: TRBJ2-6
v_gene: TRBV10-2
d_gene: TRBD1
len: 19
CDR3nt: TGCGCCAGCAGTGAGGCCGGGACAGGCTCTCTCTCTGGGGCCAACGTCCTGACTTTC
CDR3aa: CASSEAGTGSLSGANVLTF

abundance: few
j_gene: TRBJ2-2
v_gene: TRBV19
d_gene: NA
len: 14
CDR3nt: TGTGCCAGTAAGGAGGGACCCTACACCGGGGAGCTGTTTTTT
CDR3aa: CASKEGPYTGELFF

abundance: few
j_gene: TRBJ2-2
v_gene: TRBV2
d_gene: NA
len: 13
CDR3nt: TGTGCCAGCAGTGACCCTGACACCGGGGAGCTGTTTTTT
CDR3aa: CASSDPDTGELFF

abundance: few
j_gene: TRBJ1-2
v_gene: TRBV6-2/TRBV6-3
d_gene: TRBD1
len: 14
CDR3nt: TGTGCCAGCACCCCAGGGGGGCGGCTTTATGGCTACACCTTC
CDR3aa: CASTPGGRLYGYTF

abundance: NA
j_gene: TRBJ1-1
v_gene: TRBV4-2
d_gene: TRBD1
len: 16
CDR3nt: TGTGCCAGCAGCCTAAGCACCGGGACAGGGGGCCCTGAAGCTTTCTTT
CDR3aa: CASSLSTGTGGPEAFF

abundance: NA
j_gene: TRBJ1-4
v_gene: TRBV7-9
d_gene: NA
len: 15
CDR3nt: TGTGCCAGCAGCCGAACGGGGGGAACTAGGGAAAAACTGTTTTTT
CDR3aa: CASSRTGGTREKLFF

abundance: NA
j_gene: TRBJ1-2
v_gene: TRBV14
d_gene: NA
len: 14
CDR3nt: TGTGCCAGCAGCCAAGATGGTTTCTCCTATGGCTACACCTTC
CDR3aa: CASSQDGFSYGYTF

abundance: NA
j_gene: TRBJ2-7
v_gene: TRBV6-6
d_gene: NA
len: 17
CDR3nt: TGTGCCAGCAGTCAATATGGGGGGGACAGTAACTCCTACGAGCAGTACTTC
CDR3aa: CASSQYGGDSNSYEQYF

abundance: few
j_gene: TRBJ2-5
v_gene: TRBV29-1
d_gene: TRBD2
len: 17
CDR3nt: TGCAGCGTTGAGTTGCGAGCGGAGCGGGGGCCGGGGGAGACCCAGTACTTC
CDR3aa: CSVELRAERGPGETQYF

abundance: few
j_gene: TRBJ1-4
v_gene: TRBV27
d_gene: NA
len: 16
CDR3nt: TGTGCCAGCAGTTCTCGAGGAGGGAGAACTAATGAAAAACTGTTTTTT
CDR3aa: CASSSRGGRTNEKLFF

abundance: many
j_gene: TRBJ1-2
v_gene: TRBV6-6
d_gene: TRBD1
len: 12
CDR3nt: TGTGCCAGCAGTGGGACAGACTATGGCTACACCTTC
CDR3aa: CASSGTDYGYTF

abundance: NA
j_gene: TRBJ1-5
v_gene: TRBV27
d_gene: TRBD1
len: 17
CDR3nt: TGTGCCAGCAGTCTGTTTTCGACAGGGGGTAGCAATCAGCCCCAGCATTTT
CDR3aa: CASSLFSTGGSNQPQHF

abundance: many
j_gene: TRBJ2-1
v_gene: TRBV7-2
d_gene: NA
len: 16
CDR3nt: TGTGCCAGCAGCTTATTTCCAGGGCTCTCCTACAATGAGCAGTTCTTC
CDR3aa: CASSLFPGLSYNEQFF

abundance: NA
j_gene: TRBJ2-1
v_gene: TRBV27
d_gene: TRBD1
len: 16
CDR3nt: TGTGCCAGCAGTTCCGACAGGGGGCCTCTCTACAATGAGCAGTTCTTC
CDR3aa: CASSSDRGPLYNEQFF

abundance: NA
j_gene: TRBJ1-1
v_gene: TRBV20-1
d_gene: NA
len: 17
CDR3nt: TGCAGTGCTAGCGAAGGCGAAGAAGTCGGCTGGGACACTGAAGCTTTCTTT
CDR3aa: CSASEGEEVGWDTEAFF

abundance: few
j_gene: TRBJ1-6
v_gene: TRBV6-1
d_gene: NA
len: 14
CDR3nt: TGTGCTGTCGGGGGTAACTCCTATAATTCACCCCTCCACTTT
CDR3aa: CAVGGNSYNSPLHF

abundance: NA
j_gene: TRBJ2-1
v_gene: TRBV4-2
d_gene: NA
len: 13
CDR3nt: TGTGCCAGCAGCCAGGACCGTGGGGGTGAGCAGTTCTTC
CDR3aa: CASSQDRGGEQFF

abundance: NA
j_gene: TRBJ1-5
v_gene: TRBV27
d_gene: TRBD1
len: 13
CDR3nt: TGTGCCAGCACCGCGACAGGGGGAGGGCCCCAGCATTTT
CDR3aa: CASTATGGGPQHF

abundance: once
j_gene: TRBJ2-2
v_gene: TRBV6-5
d_gene: TRBD2
len: 15
CDR3nt: TGTGCCAGCAGCCAAACTAGCGGGGGGGCCGAGGAGCTGTTTTTT
CDR3aa: CASSQTSGGAEELFF

abundance: NA
j_gene: TRBJ2-1
v_gene: TRBV20-1
d_gene: NA
len: 15
CDR3nt: TGCAGTGCTAGAGGCGTGGGAGTCCTAGACAATGAGCAGTTCTTC
CDR3aa: CSARGVGVLDNEQFF

abundance: NA
j_gene: TRBJ1-3
v_gene: TRBV7-9
d_gene: TRBD1
len: 17
CDR3nt: TGTGCCAGCAGCCCCATCGGGACAGGGGCGCCTGGAAACACCATATATTTT
CDR3aa: CASSPIGTGAPGNTIYF

abundance: few
j_gene: TRBJ2-3
v_gene: TRBV27
d_gene: TRBD2
len: 15
CDR3nt: TGTGCCAGCAGTTCACTAGCGGGGCTCACAGATACGCAGTATTTT
CDR3aa: CASSSLAGLTDTQYF

abundance: NA
j_gene: TRBJ1-6
v_gene: TRBV7-9
d_gene: TRBD1
len: 15
CDR3nt: TGTGCCAGCAGCTTAAACAGGGGAGGTCGTTCACCCCTCCACTTT
CDR3aa: CASSLNRGGRSPLHF

abundance: many
j_gene: TRBJ1-4
v_gene: TRBV5-5
d_gene: NA
len: 14
CDR3nt: TGTGCCAGCAGCTTTCAGGTCGGAGGTGAAAAACTGTTTTTT
CDR3aa: CASSFQVGGEKLFF

abundance: many
j_gene: TRBJ2-1
v_gene: TRBV11-2
d_gene: NA
len: 14
CDR3nt: TGTGCCAGCAGCCATTCCTTCCAGTTGGATGAGCAGTTCTTC
CDR3aa: CASSHSFQLDEQFF